Shown below are 26 T cell receptor beta chains from a single sample sequenced in a study of blood T cell repertoires in COVID-19. Profiling relied on immunoSEQ multiplex PCR, and the TCRdb table lists in-frame clones only, not all of them. The table shows some 200,000 clones, with around three quarters occurring only once. The source material was peripheral blood. The receptors shown here come from a woman aged 70-85 years with acute or convalescent COVID-19.

This clone was seen only a few times. The chain links TRBV30 to TRBJ1-3; D ambiguous. CDR1 is GTSNPN, CDR2 SVGIG, per germline (reference sequence). The CDR3 has 15 residues. The germline V and J ends were trimmed by 3 bases and 7 bases, with 19 bases remaining between them. The CDR3 DNA sequence: TGTGCCTGGAGACCGGCGGGATTCATAGGGAACACCATATATTTT. Protein: CAWRPAGFIGNTIYF. Full variable domain (outside the CDR3, taken from reference TRBV30 and TRBJ1-3): SQTIHQWPATLVQPVGSPLSLECTVEGTSNPNLYWYRQAAGRGLQLLFYSVGIGQISSEVPQNLSASRPQDRQFILSSKKLLLSDSGFYLCAWRPAGFIGNTIYFGEGSWLTVV.

The chain couples TRBV6-5 to TRBJ2-1, with 9 bases identical to TRBD2. The germline gives CDR1 MNHEY, CDR2 SVGAGI. The CDR3 sequence is 15 residues long. J gave up 7 bases and V 8 bases, and 12 bases lay outside the gene matches. The CDR3 DNA follows: TGTGCCAGCGGGACTAGCAAAGGGACCGTTAATGAGCAGTTCTTC. This encodes CASGTSKGTVNEQFF.

The chain employs TRBV2 and TRBJ2-2; a weak D match, TRBD2 (5 bases). Germline lookup yields CDR1 SNHLY and CDR2 FYNNEI. V was cut by 7 bases and J by 4 bases, with 10 bases left in between. The CDR3 extends over 13 amino acids. CDR3 nucleotides: TGTGCCAGCACCGGAGGAGGCACCGGGGAGCTGTTTTTT. This sequence encodes CASTGGGTGELFF.

This chain uses TRBV19 with TRBJ1-6; maybe TRBD1 (5 bases). CDR3 length equals 15 residues. Trimming cost V 4 bases and J 5 bases, with 12 bases left between them. In germline, CDR1 is LNHDA, CDR2 SQIVND (reference sequence). The CDR3 region is CASSRVTADNSPLHF. The CDR3, as DNA: TGTGCCAGTAGTAGGGTGACAGCAGATAATTCACCCCTCCACTTT.

The table lists this clone with a few counts. The chain is built from TRBV6-6 and TRBJ2-7; the match to TRBD1 covers 8 bases. V shed 2 bases, J shed 3 bases, and the junction held 3 bases outside the gene matches. CDR3 length equals 14 residues. The V gene's germline CDR1 is MNHNY and CDR2 SVGAGI (reference sequence). CDR3 DNA sequence: TGTGCCAGCAGTTACGCAGGGGGCGTCTACGAGCAGTACGTC. Its translation is CASSYAGGVYEQYV.

CDR3 loop: CASSQGQGFTETQYF. The CDR3 DNA is TGTGCCAGCAGCCAAGGTCAGGGATTCACGGAGACCCAGTACTTC. This chain uses TRBV3-1 (or the pseudogene TRBV3-2) with TRBJ2-5; tentative D call: TRBD1 (5 bases). This CDR3 region has 15 residues. The ends were cut back, 1 base at V and 5 bases at J, with 14 bases in the middle. Germline V lookup: CDR1 LGHDT, CDR2 YNNKEL (reference sequence).

The chain uses TRBV5-1 and TRBJ2-3; weak D call: TRBD2 (5 bases). Germline CDR1 is SGHRS and CDR2 is YFSETQ. There are 15 residues in the CDR3. Trimming cost V 4 bases and J 3 bases, with 15 bases left between them. The CDR3 DNA is TGCGCCAGCAGCGGCCGGGATATCCGTACAGATACGCAGTATTTT. It is translated as CASSGRDIRTDTQYF.

The gene calls are TRBV19 and TRBJ2-7; 9 positions agree with TRBD2. CDR3 length: 18 residues. Germline values: CDR1 LNHDA, CDR2 SQIVND (reference sequence). The trim removed 1 base at V and 1 base at J, leaving 11 bases unmatched. The CDR3: CASSIVRSGGPQSYEQYF. The DNA of the CDR3 is TGTGCCAGTAGTATAGTAAGGAGCGGGGGGCCTCAATCCTACGAGCAGTACTTC.

The V gene is TRBV19, the J gene TRBJ1-2; 8 bases match TRBD1. Per the germline V gene, CDR1 is LNHDA and CDR2 is SQIVND (reference sequence). V dropped 7 bases and J dropped 8; count of bases not matched to a gene: 15. This CDR3 has 15 amino acids. The DNA of the CDR3 is TGTGCCAGTACCCCACAGGGGGGAATCTCCTTCGGCTACACCTTC. It encodes CASTPQGGISFGYTF.

V and J are TRBV3-1 (or the pseudogene TRBV3-2) and TRBJ1-6; TRBD1 agrees at 9 bases. The CDR3 length is 16 residues. The germline CDR1 and CDR2 sequences are LGHDT and YNNKEL (reference sequence). V gave up 1 base and J gave up 9 bases; unmatched junction bases: 7. CDR3 amino acids: CASSQGQGDPTSPLHF. The CDR3 nucleotides read TGTGCCAGCAGCCAAGGACAGGGGGATCCTACTTCACCCCTCCACTTT.

The chain couples TRBV5-1 to TRBJ1-6; 7 bases align to TRBD1. Germline V gene lookup returns CDR1 SGHRS and CDR2 YFSETQ. Trimming at V came to 0 bases and at J to 4 bases, leaving 7 bases not matched to a gene. CDR3 length equals 17 residues. The CDR3 bases are TGCGCCAGCAGCTTGGCGACGGGACAGCCATATAATTCACCCCTCCACTTT. Protein sequence: CASSLATGQPYNSPLHF.

The CDR3, as DNA: TGTGCCAGCAGTCGACAGGGGATCGGAGTTGAAAAACTGTTTTTT. Protein sequence: CASSRQGIGVEKLFF. The chain is built from TRBV6-2 or TRBV6-3 and TRBJ1-4; 8 bases are shared with TRBD1. V dropped 5 bases and J dropped 7; count of bases not matched to a gene: 9. Per the germline V gene, CDR1 is MNHEY and CDR2 is SVGEGT. The CDR3 spans 15 residues.

This clone was detected only a few times. The chain carries TRBV21-1 and TRBJ2-3; the table's D call, TRBD2, has no DNA check behind it. TRBV21-1 is recorded as a pseudogene. The CDR3 is 19 amino acids. The CDR3, as DNA: TGTGCCAGCAGCAAAGTTCCTACCCTCTCTAGCGGGGGGAAAGATACGCAGTATTTT. This codes for CASSKVPTLSSGGKDTQYF.

The chain combines TRBV18 with TRBJ2-3; tentative D call: TRBD2 (5 bases). Between the trimmed V and J ends, which lost 3 bases and 2 bases, there was a span of 12 bases. Germline-derived CDR1 and CDR2 are KGHSH and LQKENI. There are 15 residues in the CDR3. The chain's CDR3 is CASSPTDGNTDTQYF. The CDR3 coding sequence is TGTGCCAGCTCACCTACGGACGGGAACACAGATACGCAGTATTTT.

This chain links TRBV20-1 with TRBJ2-1, with D unresolved. Trimming took 7 bases from V and 9 from J, leaving 10 bases between them. The CDR3 has 10 amino acids. The germline CDR1 and CDR2 sequences are DFQATT and SNEGSKA (reference sequence). In nucleotides, the CDR3 is TGCAGTGTTGCCTTCGGTGAGCAGTTCTTC. Translating gives CSVAFGEQFF.

This sequence joins TRBV19 and TRBJ2-2, with 8 positions matching TRBD2. The V gene end was trimmed by 7 bases and the J gene end by 0 bases; junction bases not matched to a gene: 7. The CDR3 is 16 residues long. Germline V CDR1 and CDR2: LNHDA, SQIVND (reference sequence). CDR3 sequence (DNA): TGTGCCAGTAACCCGACTAGCGCACCGAACACCGGGGAGCTGTTTTTT. Translating gives CASNPTSAPNTGELFF.

This chain uses TRBV5-1 with TRBJ2-3; D uncertain. Germline CDR1 SGHRS, CDR2 YFSETQ. The CDR3 covers 14 residues. V gave up 1 base and J gave up 2 bases, with 8 bases separating them. The CDR3 DNA reads as TGCGCCAGCAGCTTGAGTACAGACACAGATACGCAGTATTTT. Encoded protein: CASSLSTDTDTQYF.

The chain combines TRBV5-1 with TRBJ2-1; D gene unclear. The CDR3 runs 14 residues. With 4 bases removed from V and 2 bases from J, the gap between germline ends came to 10 bases. From germline, CDR1 is SGHRS and CDR2 YFSETQ. The CDR3 DNA reads TGCGCCAGCAGCGCAGACACGACCTACAATGAGCAGTTCTTC. It codes for CASSADTTYNEQFF.

The genes are TRBV24-1 and TRBJ1-5; 10 bases are shared with TRBD1. This CDR3 has 17 residues. Germline CDR1 KGHDR, CDR2 SFDVKD. Unmatched junction bases numbered 6, after V lost 2 bases and J lost 3 bases. CDR3 region: CATSDSKTGGPNQPQHF. The CDR3 DNA is TGTGCCACCAGTGATTCAAAGACAGGGGGCCCCAATCAGCCCCAGCATTTT.

The rearrangement joins TRBV5-3 to TRBJ2-7; TRBD1 aligns across 8 bases. TRBV5-3 is given ORF status, its function remaining uncertain. The CDR3 loop spans 14 amino acids. Trimming took 5 bases from V and 3 from J; bases not matched to a gene: 7. The CDR3 nucleotides are TGTGCCAGAAGGGAGACAGGGGACCTCTACGAGCAGTACTTC. Translating it yields CARRETGDLYEQYF.

This clone was seen many times. The CDR3 region has the DNA TGTGCCAGCAGCTTAGATAGTACCGGGAGGACCCAGTACTTC. The encoded protein is CASSLDSTGRTQYF. The chain is built from TRBV11-2 and TRBJ2-5; D is possibly TRBD2 (6 bases). Germline CDR1 reads SGHAT; CDR2 reads FQNNGV. The CDR3 contains 14 residues. Trimming removed 0 bases at V and 7 bases at J, with 12 bases between. Full variable domain (missing parts from reference TRBV11-2 and TRBJ2-5): EAGVAQSPRYKIIEKRQSVAFWCNPISGHATLYWYQQILGQGPKLLIQFQNNGVVDDSQLPKDRFSAERLKGVDSTLKIQPAKLEDSAVYLCASSLDSTGRTQYFGPGTRLLVL.

The chain is built from TRBV18 and TRBJ2-5, with D tentatively TRBD2 (6 bases). In germline, CDR1 is KGHSH, CDR2 LQKENI. The ends were cut back, 6 bases at V and 4 bases at J, with 12 bases in the middle. CDR3 length equals 13 residues. The CDR3 coding sequence is TGTGCCAGCTCCTCCCGGGGAGGAGAGACCCAGTACTTC. Protein product: CASSSRGGETQYF.

V and J are TRBV11-2 and TRBJ2-6; D gene ambiguous. Trimming shortened V by 1 base and J by 2 bases, and 12 bases separated the two germline ends. Per germline, CDR1 SGHAT and CDR2 FQNNGV. The CDR3 consists of 17 residues. The CDR3 DNA reads TGTGCCAGCAGCTTAGTGCTATCGCGAACTGGGGCCAACGTCCTGACTTTC. Residues: CASSLVLSRTGANVLTF.

The V gene is TRBV30, the J gene TRBJ2-7, with D possibly being TRBD1 (6 bases). V was trimmed by 0 bases and J by 7 bases, leaving 16 bases between them. Germline V gene lookup returns CDR1 GTSNPN and CDR2 SVGIG (reference sequence). The CDR3 consists of 14 residues. The CDR3 bases are TGTGCCTGGAGTGTAAGGTTTCTAGGACAGGAGCAGTACTTC. It translates to CAWSVRFLGQEQYF.

This clone was counted only a few times. The rearrangement joins TRBV5-1 to TRBJ2-2, with 9 bases identical to TRBD1. Unmatched junction bases numbered 7, after V lost 2 bases and J lost 5 bases. CDR1 SGHRS and CDR2 YFSETQ come from the germline V gene. The CDR3 has 16 amino acids. The CDR3 loop is CASSFRQGVMTGELFF. The CDR3 DNA reads TGCGCCAGCAGCTTCCGACAGGGGGTAATGACCGGGGAGCTGTTTTTT.

The chain carries TRBV2 and TRBJ2-1; 10 nucleotides line up with TRBD2. CDR3 size: 16 residues. J gave up 8 bases and V 3 bases, and 10 bases lay outside the gene matches. Germline V gene sequence: CDR1 SNHLY, CDR2 FYNNEI. DNA of the CDR3: TGTGCCAGCAGTGATCGGGAGCGGGGGGGCCTGGATGAGCAGTTCTTC. Protein: CASSDRERGGLDEQFF.